A selection of T cell receptor beta chains follows, all from one sample in a study of graft-versus-host responses after intestinal transplantation. The repertoire was sequenced with immunoSEQ multiplex PCR; TCRdb's copy has only in-frame clones and lacks some. The sample includes some 10,000 clones, over 90% seen only once; the top ten take roughly 5.1%. Source: PBMCs, taken roughly 64 days after transplant. These receptors came from a human patient who received an intestinal transplant, so some T cells may come from the graft donor. The CDR3 runs from the conserved cysteine through the conserved F or W. Fields, in order: V gene, J gene, clone size, D gene, CDR3 DNA, CDR3 protein. A D gene is named only where the DNA matches it firmly. The size entry is marked missing in some rows and otherwise reads once, few, many or a size class.

V gene: TRBV28
J gene: TRBJ1-4
clone size: -
D gene: -
CDR3 DNA: TGTGCCAGCAGTGTGACAAATGAAAAACTGTTTTTT
CDR3 protein: CASSVTNEKLFF

V gene: TRBV19
J gene: TRBJ1-1
clone size: -
D gene: TRBD1
CDR3 DNA: TGTGCCAGTAGTATAGATCCTGACAGGGCCGTAAACACTGAAGCTTTCTTT
CDR3 protein: CASSIDPDRAVNTEAFF

V gene: TRBV15
J gene: TRBJ1-2
clone size: -
D gene: -
CDR3 DNA: TGTGCCACCAGCAGAGGGACAGCTTCGGGCTATGGCTACACCTTC
CDR3 protein: CATSRGTASGYGYTF

V gene: TRBV29-1
J gene: TRBJ2-7
clone size: -
D gene: TRBD2
CDR3 DNA: TGCAGCGTTGAACTGGTAGCGGGTGCCTACGAGCAGTACTTC
CDR3 protein: CSVELVAGAYEQYF

V gene: TRBV15
J gene: TRBJ2-7
clone size: -
D gene: TRBD1
CDR3 DNA: TGTGCCACCAGCAGACGGACAGGGGGCGATGAGCAGTACTTC
CDR3 protein: CATSRRTGGDEQYF

V gene: TRBV19
J gene: TRBJ1-1
clone size: -
D gene: TRBD1
CDR3 DNA: TGTGCCAGTACCCTGGGACAGGTGAACACTGAAGCTTTCTTT
CDR3 protein: CASTLGQVNTEAFF

V gene: TRBV28
J gene: TRBJ2-7
clone size: -
D gene: TRBD2
CDR3 DNA: TGTGCCAGCAGTTTAATTACTAGCGGGTTAAGGGGGCCCGAGCAGTACTTC
CDR3 protein: CASSLITSGLRGPEQYF

V gene: TRBV6-1
J gene: TRBJ2-7
clone size: -
D gene: -
CDR3 DNA: TGTGCCAGCAGTGAACCGTCCGGACGTGCGGACTACGAGCAGTACTTC
CDR3 protein: CASSEPSGRADYEQYF

V gene: TRBV21-1
J gene: TRBJ2-5
clone size: -
D gene: -
CDR3 DNA: TGTGCCAGCAGCAAAGGGTCGGCTAGCGGGAGGGTGGGAGTAGAAGAGACCCAGTACTTC
CDR3 protein: CASSKGSASGRVGVEETQYF

V gene: TRBV4-3
J gene: TRBJ2-7
clone size: -
D gene: TRBD1
CDR3 DNA: TGCGCCAGCAGCCAGGACAGGGACTACGAGCAGTACTTC
CDR3 protein: CASSQDRDYEQYF

V gene: TRBV2
J gene: TRBJ2-7
clone size: -
D gene: TRBD2
CDR3 DNA: TGTGCCAGCATCGGGACTAGCGGGAGTGGCGAGCAGTACTTC
CDR3 protein: CASIGTSGSGEQYF

V gene: TRBV5-6
J gene: TRBJ2-1
clone size: -
D gene: -
CDR3 DNA: TGTGCCAGCAGCTTCAGGAATGAGCAGTTCTTC
CDR3 protein: CASSFRNEQFF

V gene: TRBV27
J gene: TRBJ2-7
clone size: -
D gene: -
CDR3 DNA: TGTGCCAGCAGTTTGTCGTCCGGCAGGGTCTACGAGCAGTACTTC
CDR3 protein: CASSLSSGRVYEQYF

V gene: TRBV28
J gene: TRBJ2-2
clone size: -
D gene: -
CDR3 DNA: TGTGCCAGCAGTTTTAATGACAACACCGGGGAGCTGTTTTTT
CDR3 protein: CASSFNDNTGELFF

V gene: TRBV5-1
J gene: TRBJ2-1
clone size: -
D gene: TRBD2
CDR3 DNA: TGCGCCAGCAGCGTTCTCAGCGGGAGCATACAAGATGAGCAGTTCTTC
CDR3 protein: CASSVLSGSIQDEQFF

V gene: TRBV19
J gene: TRBJ2-7
clone size: -
D gene: -
CDR3 DNA: TGTGCCAGTAGTATTTCGGGGGGCGAACCCTCCTACGAGCAGTACTTC
CDR3 protein: CASSISGGEPSYEQYF

V gene: TRBV5-1
J gene: TRBJ2-2
clone size: -
D gene: -
CDR3 DNA: TGCGCCAGCAGCCCCCCCCAAAGTCTCCGGGAGCTGTTTTTT
CDR3 protein: CASSPPQSLRELFF

V gene: TRBV5-1
J gene: TRBJ1-2
clone size: -
D gene: TRBD1
CDR3 DNA: TGCGCCAGCAGCGGAGGGACAGGGGGAGTCTATGGCTACACCTTC
CDR3 protein: CASSGGTGGVYGYTF

V gene: TRBV7-3
J gene: TRBJ2-1
clone size: -
D gene: TRBD2
CDR3 DNA: TGTGCCAGCAGCTTAACGGGACTAGCGGGAGGAGAGGATGAGCAGTTCTTC
CDR3 protein: CASSLTGLAGGEDEQFF

V gene: TRBV21-1
J gene: TRBJ1-5
clone size: few
D gene: -
CDR3 DNA: TGTGCCAGCAGCAAAGCAAGCAGGGGGAGTCAGCCCCAGCATTTT
CDR3 protein: CASSKASRGSQPQHF

V gene: TRBV18
J gene: TRBJ2-7
clone size: -
D gene: TRBD1
CDR3 DNA: TGTGCCAGCTCACTGGGACAGGGCACCTACGAGCAGTACTTC
CDR3 protein: CASSLGQGTYEQYF

V gene: TRBV6-5
J gene: TRBJ2-2
clone size: -
D gene: -
CDR3 DNA: TGTGCCAGCAGTTACTCGATCGGGAGTGGCACCGGGGAGCTGTTTTTT
CDR3 protein: CASSYSIGSGTGELFF

V gene: TRBV28
J gene: TRBJ2-7
clone size: -
D gene: TRBD1
CDR3 DNA: TGTGCCAGCAGTCCTCAGACAGGGCTTTTTCAATTAAACGAGCAGTACTTC
CDR3 protein: CASSPQTGLFQLNEQYF

V gene: TRBV4-3
J gene: TRBJ2-7
clone size: -
D gene: -
CDR3 DNA: TGCGCCAGCAGCCATGGGTTAGGGGCCTTAACCTACGAGCAGTACTTC
CDR3 protein: CASSHGLGALTYEQYF

V gene: TRBV9
J gene: TRBJ1-6
clone size: once
D gene: TRBD1
CDR3 DNA: TGTGCCAGCAGCGCAACAGGGGATAATTCACCCCTCCACTTT
CDR3 protein: CASSATGDNSPLHF

V gene: TRBV5-4
J gene: TRBJ1-1
clone size: -
D gene: -
CDR3 DNA: TGTGCCAGCAGCTTGTGGGTCATGAACACTGAAGCTTTCTTT
CDR3 protein: CASSLWVMNTEAFF

V gene: TRBV4-1
J gene: TRBJ2-7
clone size: -
D gene: -
CDR3 DNA: TGCGCCAGCAGCCAAGTGTGGAAGGGGACCTACGAGCAGTACTTC
CDR3 protein: CASSQVWKGTYEQYF

V gene: TRBV7-9
J gene: TRBJ1-6
clone size: -
D gene: -
CDR3 DNA: TGTGCCAGCAGCTTAGAGGGGATCGTAACGAATAATTCACCCCTCCACTTT
CDR3 protein: CASSLEGIVTNNSPLHF

V gene: TRBV7-2
J gene: TRBJ2-3
clone size: once
D gene: -
CDR3 DNA: TGTGCCAGCAGCCCCGCCCCCCGGGACTGGTATACCTCAGAGGGTTTTTTT
CDR3 protein: CASSPAPRDWYTSEGFF

V gene: TRBV7-3
J gene: TRBJ1-1
clone size: once
D gene: -
CDR3 DNA: TGTGCCAGCAGCTTGTTAGGGGAGAACACTGAAGCTTTCTTT
CDR3 protein: CASSLLGENTEAFF

V gene: TRBV2
J gene: TRBJ1-1
clone size: -
D gene: -
CDR3 DNA: TGTGCCAGCAGTGAATTTCGGACGGTGGACACTGAAGCTTTCTTT
CDR3 protein: CASSEFRTVDTEAFF

V gene: TRBV10-3
J gene: TRBJ2-3
clone size: -
D gene: TRBD2
CDR3 DNA: TGTGCCAGCTGGCCGGGACTAGAGGTTACGCAGTATTTT
CDR3 protein: CASWPGLEVTQYF

V gene: TRBV28
J gene: TRBJ2-2
clone size: -
D gene: -
CDR3 DNA: TGTGCCAGCACACTGCGGAACACCGGGGAGCTGTTTTTT
CDR3 protein: CASTLRNTGELFF

V gene: TRBV6-5
J gene: TRBJ2-2
clone size: once
D gene: -
CDR3 DNA: TGTGCCAGCAGTTATGGGCCAGACACCGGGGAGCTGTTTTTT
CDR3 protein: CASSYGPDTGELFF

V gene: TRBV5-6
J gene: TRBJ2-2
clone size: -
D gene: -
CDR3 DNA: TGTGCCAGCAGCGCCCCCGCGGGGGAGCTGTTTTTT
CDR3 protein: CASSAPAGELFF

V gene: TRBV6-1
J gene: TRBJ2-1
clone size: -
D gene: -
CDR3 DNA: TGTGCCAGCAGTGAAAAGAGTGTGAGCATTTACAATGAGCAGTTCTTC
CDR3 protein: CASSEKSVSIYNEQFF

V gene: TRBV18
J gene: TRBJ2-1
clone size: -
D gene: TRBD2
CDR3 DNA: TGTGCCAGCTCACCCGGGGGACTAGCGGGAGATGAGCAGTTCTTC
CDR3 protein: CASSPGGLAGDEQFF

V gene: TRBV10-1
J gene: TRBJ1-1
clone size: -
D gene: -
CDR3 DNA: TGCGCCAGCAGTGAGGGGAACACTGAAGCTTTCTTT
CDR3 protein: CASSEGNTEAFF

V gene: TRBV11-1
J gene: TRBJ1-2
clone size: -
D gene: -
CDR3 DNA: TGTGCCAGCAGGCGGGAGGGTTGGAACTATGGCTACACCTTC
CDR3 protein: CASRREGWNYGYTF

V gene: TRBV9
J gene: TRBJ1-2
clone size: -
D gene: -
CDR3 DNA: TGTGCCAGCAGCGTAGTGGGTCTGAACTATGGCTACACCTTC
CDR3 protein: CASSVVGLNYGYTF

V gene: TRBV28
J gene: TRBJ1-1
clone size: -
D gene: TRBD1
CDR3 DNA: TGTGCCAGCAGTTACGACCGACAGGGTGGTTTGAACACTGAAGCTTTCTTT
CDR3 protein: CASSYDRQGGLNTEAFF

V gene: TRBV7-9
J gene: TRBJ1-2
clone size: -
D gene: -
CDR3 DNA: TGTGCCAGCAGCTTCTATGGGGGCTATGGCTACACCTTC
CDR3 protein: CASSFYGGYGYTF

V gene: TRBV19
J gene: TRBJ1-2
clone size: -
D gene: -
CDR3 DNA: TGTGCCAGTAGTATGGCAGGGGCGGAGTCCTATGGCTACACCTTC
CDR3 protein: CASSMAGAESYGYTF

V gene: TRBV7-8
J gene: TRBJ1-5
clone size: -
D gene: -
CDR3 DNA: TGTGCCAGCAGCCTCGCCGGGGGCCTAAATCAGCCCCAGCATTTT
CDR3 protein: CASSLAGGLNQPQHF

V gene: TRBV7-9
J gene: TRBJ2-7
clone size: -
D gene: -
CDR3 DNA: TGTGCCAGCAGCCACTCCTACGAGCAGTACTTC
CDR3 protein: CASSHSYEQYF

V gene: TRBV2
J gene: TRBJ2-2
clone size: -
D gene: TRBD2
CDR3 DNA: TGTGCCATGCTAGCGGGAGGTCTCTCCGGGGAGCTGTTTTTT
CDR3 protein: CAMLAGGLSGELFF

V gene: TRBV6-6
J gene: TRBJ2-1
clone size: -
D gene: -
CDR3 DNA: TGTGCCAGCAGTTACGGCGTCATGGAAATTGAGCAGTTCTTC
CDR3 protein: CASSYGVMEIEQFF

V gene: TRBV2
J gene: TRBJ2-3
clone size: -
D gene: TRBD2
CDR3 DNA: TGTGCCAGCAGTGAAGCTGGGACTATCACAGATACGCAGTATTTT
CDR3 protein: CASSEAGTITDTQYF

V gene: TRBV4-2
J gene: TRBJ2-1
clone size: -
D gene: TRBD2
CDR3 DNA: TGTGCCAGCAGCCAAGGGCTAGCGGGAGTACCGTACAATGAGCAGTTCTTC
CDR3 protein: CASSQGLAGVPYNEQFF

V gene: TRBV20-1
J gene: TRBJ2-3
clone size: -
D gene: -
CDR3 DNA: TGCAGTGCTAGCCGGGAAGATACGCAGTATTTT
CDR3 protein: CSASREDTQYF

V gene: TRBV7-2
J gene: TRBJ2-1
clone size: -
D gene: -
CDR3 DNA: TGTGCCAGCAGGGTAACTAGCTCCTACAATGAGCAGTTCTTC
CDR3 protein: CASRVTSSYNEQFF

V gene: TRBV2
J gene: TRBJ2-1
clone size: -
D gene: TRBD2
CDR3 DNA: TGTGCCAGCATCACCGGGACTAGCGTCTACAATGAGCAGTTCTTC
CDR3 protein: CASITGTSVYNEQFF

V gene: TRBV7-9
J gene: TRBJ1-5
clone size: -
D gene: -
CDR3 DNA: TGTGCCAGCAGCTTAGATGGCGGCTATCAGCCCCAGCATTTT
CDR3 protein: CASSLDGGYQPQHF

V gene: TRBV27
J gene: TRBJ2-7
clone size: once
D gene: TRBD1
CDR3 DNA: TGTGCCAGCAGTTTAGGACAGGGGGCCTACGAGCAGTACTTC
CDR3 protein: CASSLGQGAYEQYF

V gene: TRBV11-2
J gene: TRBJ2-5
clone size: -
D gene: -
CDR3 DNA: TGTGCCAGCAGCCTGGAGGGGGAGACCCAGTACTTC
CDR3 protein: CASSLEGETQYF

V gene: TRBV27
J gene: TRBJ2-7
clone size: -
D gene: -
CDR3 DNA: TGTGCCAGCAGTTTGGGCGGACGCTACGAGCAGTACTTC
CDR3 protein: CASSLGGRYEQYF

V gene: TRBV10-3
J gene: TRBJ2-7
clone size: -
D gene: -
CDR3 DNA: TGTGCCATCAGTGCTAAAAACTACGAGCAGTACTTC
CDR3 protein: CAISAKNYEQYF